What follows describes a single TCR beta chain. Its antigen is unknown. Compared with germline, one end of the junction differs, possibly owing to a read error. This sample was included in a study of molecular identifiers for immune sequencing clone quantification. Per the germline V gene, CDR1 is MDHEN and CDR2 is SYDVKM. The CDR3 covers 15 residues. Study observations and caveats: Jurkat TCR RNA spiked in from one cell (amid about a million naive cells) was reportedly detectable. In naive cells, under 1% of molecules belonged to clones above 20 RNA copies, against over 98% in effector cells.

TCRdb itself ran the PCR reads through MiXCR, one entry per CDR3 protein. The sample consists of some 320,000 distinct CDR3 sequences, about a fifth of them appearing once. The rearrangement links TRBV28 to TRBJ2-5; a possible D gene is TRBD2 (6 bases). Source material: naive CD8+ T cells from blood, with Jurkat cell RNA spiked in. The subset is: FACS-sorted CD8+CD4-CCR7+CD45RA+ naive T cells. The receptor was isolated from a human donor in good health. Some libraries in this study had Jurkat cell RNA spiked in. The CDR3 bases are TGTGCCAGCACCGTCGGGAGCGGTATCCAAGAGGCCCAGTACTTC. This translates into CASTVGSGIQEAQYF.